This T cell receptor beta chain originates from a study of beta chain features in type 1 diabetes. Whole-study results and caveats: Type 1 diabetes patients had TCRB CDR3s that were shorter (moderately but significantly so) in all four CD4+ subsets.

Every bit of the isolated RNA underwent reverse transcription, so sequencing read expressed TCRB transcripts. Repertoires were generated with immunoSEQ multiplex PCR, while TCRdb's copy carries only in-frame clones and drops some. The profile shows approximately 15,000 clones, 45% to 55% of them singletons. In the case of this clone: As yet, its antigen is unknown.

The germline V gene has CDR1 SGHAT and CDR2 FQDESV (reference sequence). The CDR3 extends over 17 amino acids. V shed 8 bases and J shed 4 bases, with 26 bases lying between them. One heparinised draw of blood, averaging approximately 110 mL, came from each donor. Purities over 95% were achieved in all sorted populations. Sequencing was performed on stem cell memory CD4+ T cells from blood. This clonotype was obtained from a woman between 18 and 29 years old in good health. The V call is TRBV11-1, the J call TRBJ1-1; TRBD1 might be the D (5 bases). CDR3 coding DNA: TGTGCCAGCGGGCCGACCAAGGGGAGGCTAACTGGCACTGAAGCTTTCTTT. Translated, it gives CASGPTKGRLTGTEAFF.